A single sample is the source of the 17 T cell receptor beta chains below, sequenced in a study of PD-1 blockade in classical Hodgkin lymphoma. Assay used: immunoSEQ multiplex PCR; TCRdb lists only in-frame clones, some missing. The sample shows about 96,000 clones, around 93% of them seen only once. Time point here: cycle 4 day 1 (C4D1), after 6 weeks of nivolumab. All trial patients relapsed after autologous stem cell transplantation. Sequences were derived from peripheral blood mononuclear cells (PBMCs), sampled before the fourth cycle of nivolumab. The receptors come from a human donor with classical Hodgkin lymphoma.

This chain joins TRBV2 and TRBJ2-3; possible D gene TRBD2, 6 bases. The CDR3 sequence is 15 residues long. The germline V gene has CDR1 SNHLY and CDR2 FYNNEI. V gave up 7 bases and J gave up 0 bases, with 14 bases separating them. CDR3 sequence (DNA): TGTGCCAGCACTAAGCGGGTCCTTAGCACAGATACGCAGTATTTT. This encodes CASTKRVLSTDTQYF. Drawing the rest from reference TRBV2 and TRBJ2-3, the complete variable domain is EPEVTQTPSHQVTQMGQEVILRCVPISNHLYFYWYRQILGQKVEFLVSFYNNEISEKSEIFDDQFSVERPDGSNFTLKIRSTKLEDSAMYFCASTKRVLSTDTQYFGPGTRLTVL.

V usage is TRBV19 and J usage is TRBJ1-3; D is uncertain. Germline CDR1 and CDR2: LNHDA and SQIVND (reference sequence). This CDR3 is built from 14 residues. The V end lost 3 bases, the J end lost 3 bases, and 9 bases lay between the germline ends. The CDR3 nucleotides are TGTGCCAGTAGTATTGAAAGCATTGGAAACACCATATATTTT. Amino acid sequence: CASSIESIGNTIYF. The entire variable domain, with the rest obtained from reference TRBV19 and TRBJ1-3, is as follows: DGGITQSPKYLFRKEGQNVTLSCEQNLNHDAMYWYRQDPGQGLRLIYYSQIVNDFQKGDIAEGYSVSREKKESFPLTVTSAQKNPTAFYLCASSIESIGNTIYFGEGSWLTVV.

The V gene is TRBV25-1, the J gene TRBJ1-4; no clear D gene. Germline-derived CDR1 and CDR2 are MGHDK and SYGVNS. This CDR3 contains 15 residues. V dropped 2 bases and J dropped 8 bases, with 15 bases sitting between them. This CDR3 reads CASSETRVGTEKLFF. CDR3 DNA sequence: TGTGCCAGCAGTGAAACTCGAGTGGGTACAGAAAAACTGTTTTTT.

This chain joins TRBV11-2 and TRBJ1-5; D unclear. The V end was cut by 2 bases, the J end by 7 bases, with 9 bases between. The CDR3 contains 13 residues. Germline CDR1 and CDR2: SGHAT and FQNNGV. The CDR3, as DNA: TGTGCCAGCAGCTTATCTGACGGGCAGCCCCAGCATTTT. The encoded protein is CASSLSDGQPQHF.

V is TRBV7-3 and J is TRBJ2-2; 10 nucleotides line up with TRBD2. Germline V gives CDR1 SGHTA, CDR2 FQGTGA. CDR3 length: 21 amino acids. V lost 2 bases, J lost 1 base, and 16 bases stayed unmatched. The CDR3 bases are TGTGCCAGCAGCTTAGTGATGGGGCTAGCGGGAGTGGATAGGAACACCGGGGAGCTGTTTTTT. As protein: CASSLVMGLAGVDRNTGELFF.

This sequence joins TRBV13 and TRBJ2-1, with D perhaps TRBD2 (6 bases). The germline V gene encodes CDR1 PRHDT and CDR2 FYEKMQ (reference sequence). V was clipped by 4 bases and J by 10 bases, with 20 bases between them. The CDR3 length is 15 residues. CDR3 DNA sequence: TGTGCCAGCAGCTCCCGAGGGGTAGCGGACCTGGAGCAGTTCTTC. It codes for CASSSRGVADLEQFF.

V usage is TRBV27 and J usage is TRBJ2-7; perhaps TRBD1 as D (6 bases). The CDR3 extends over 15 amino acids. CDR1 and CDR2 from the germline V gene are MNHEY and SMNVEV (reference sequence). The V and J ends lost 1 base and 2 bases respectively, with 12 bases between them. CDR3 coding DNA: TGTGCCAGCAGTTTATTGTGGGACAAGGCCTACGAGCAGTACTTC. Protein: CASSLLWDKAYEQYF.

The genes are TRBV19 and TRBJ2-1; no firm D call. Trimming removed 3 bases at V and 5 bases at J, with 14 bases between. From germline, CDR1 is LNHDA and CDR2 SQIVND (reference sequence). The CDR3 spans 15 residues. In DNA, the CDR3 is TGTGCCAGTAGTATCTGGTCATCCCCCGACAATGAGCAGTTCTTC. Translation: CASSIWSSPDNEQFF.

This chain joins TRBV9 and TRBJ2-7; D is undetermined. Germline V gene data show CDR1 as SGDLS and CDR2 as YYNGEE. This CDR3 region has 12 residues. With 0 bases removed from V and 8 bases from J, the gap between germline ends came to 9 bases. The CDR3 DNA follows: TGTGCCAGCAGCGTAGGGCAGCCACAGCAGTACTTC. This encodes CASSVGQPQQYF.

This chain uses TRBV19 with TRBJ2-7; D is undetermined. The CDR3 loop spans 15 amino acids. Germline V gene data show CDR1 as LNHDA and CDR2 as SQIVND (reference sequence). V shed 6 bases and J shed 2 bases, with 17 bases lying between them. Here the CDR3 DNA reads TGTGCCAGTAGCAAGGGTTCTACTCGAACCTACGAGCAGTACTTC. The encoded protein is CASSKGSTRTYEQYF.

CDR3 residues: CAIRPRTGELFF. CDR3 coding DNA: TGTGCCATTAGGCCTCGGACCGGGGAGCTGTTTTTT. V usage is TRBV10-3 and J usage is TRBJ2-2, with no clear D. The CDR3 is made up of 12 amino acids. Trimming pared 9 bases from V and 5 bases from J, leaving 10 bases between. Per germline, CDR1 ENHRY and CDR2 SYGVKD.

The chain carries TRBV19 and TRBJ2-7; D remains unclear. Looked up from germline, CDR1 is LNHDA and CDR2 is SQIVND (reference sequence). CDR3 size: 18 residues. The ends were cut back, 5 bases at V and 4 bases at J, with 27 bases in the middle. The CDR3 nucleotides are TGTGCCAGTAGTCCCCTGTTCGATCGGGCTAGAGAAGGTTACGAGCAGTACTTC. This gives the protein CASSPLFDRAREGYEQYF. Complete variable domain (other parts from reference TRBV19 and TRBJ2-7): DGGITQSPKYLFRKEGQNVTLSCEQNLNHDAMYWYRQDPGQGLRLIYYSQIVNDFQKGDIAEGYSVSREKKESFPLTVTSAQKNPTAFYLCASSPLFDRAREGYEQYFGPGTRLTVT.

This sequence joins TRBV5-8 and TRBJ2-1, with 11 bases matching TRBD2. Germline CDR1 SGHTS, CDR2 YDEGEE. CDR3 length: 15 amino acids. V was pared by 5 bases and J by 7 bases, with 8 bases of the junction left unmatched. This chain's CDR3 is CASSNPGLAVNEQFF. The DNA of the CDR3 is TGTGCCAGCAGTAACCCGGGACTAGCGGTTAATGAGCAGTTCTTC. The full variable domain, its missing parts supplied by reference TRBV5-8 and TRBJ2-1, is EAGVTQSPTHLIKTRGQQATLRCSPISGHTSVYWYQQALGLGLQFLLWYDEGEERNRGNFPPRFSGRQFPNYSSELNVNALELEDSALYLCASSNPGLAVNEQFFGPGTRLTVL.

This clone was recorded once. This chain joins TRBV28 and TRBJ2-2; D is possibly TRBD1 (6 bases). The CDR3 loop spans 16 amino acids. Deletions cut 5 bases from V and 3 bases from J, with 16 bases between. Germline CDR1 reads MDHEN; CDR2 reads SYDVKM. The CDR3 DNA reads TGTGCCAGCAGTATGAGTGGGGGCTCCTACACCGGGGAGCTGTTTTTT. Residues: CASSMSGGSYTGELFF.

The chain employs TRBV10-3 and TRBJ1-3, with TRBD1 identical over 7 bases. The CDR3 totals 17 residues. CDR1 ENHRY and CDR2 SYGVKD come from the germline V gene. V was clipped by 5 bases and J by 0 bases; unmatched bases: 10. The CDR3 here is CAISLGQAVDSGNTIYF. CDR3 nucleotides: TGTGCCATCAGTCTAGGACAGGCCGTCGACTCTGGAAACACCATATATTTT.

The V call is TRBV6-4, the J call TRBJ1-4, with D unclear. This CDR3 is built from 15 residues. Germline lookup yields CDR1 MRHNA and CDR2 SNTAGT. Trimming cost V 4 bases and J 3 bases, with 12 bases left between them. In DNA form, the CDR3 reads TGTGCCAGCAGTGGCGGGTACGGACCTAATGAAAAACTGTTTTTT. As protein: CASSGGYGPNEKLFF.

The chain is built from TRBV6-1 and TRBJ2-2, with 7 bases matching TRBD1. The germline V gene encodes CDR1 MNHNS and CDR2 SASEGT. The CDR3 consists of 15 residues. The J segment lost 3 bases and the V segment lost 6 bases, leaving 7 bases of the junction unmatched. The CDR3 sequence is CASSQDRWDTGELFF. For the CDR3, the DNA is TGTGCCAGCAGCCAGGACAGGTGGGACACCGGGGAGCTGTTTTTT.